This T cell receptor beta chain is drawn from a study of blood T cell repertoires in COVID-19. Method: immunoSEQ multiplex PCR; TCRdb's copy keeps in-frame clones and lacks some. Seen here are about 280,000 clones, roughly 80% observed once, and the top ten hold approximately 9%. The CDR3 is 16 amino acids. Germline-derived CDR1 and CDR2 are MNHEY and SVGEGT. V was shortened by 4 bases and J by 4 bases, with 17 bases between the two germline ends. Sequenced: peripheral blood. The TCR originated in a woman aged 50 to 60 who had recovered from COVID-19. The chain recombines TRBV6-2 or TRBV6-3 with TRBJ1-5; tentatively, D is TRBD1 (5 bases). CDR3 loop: CASSFGLGVSNQPQHF. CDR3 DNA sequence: TGTGCCAGCAGTTTTGGGTTAGGGGTGAGTAATCAGCCCCAGCATTTT.